This T cell receptor beta chain emerged from a study of T-cell reconstitution after alpha-beta-depleted transplantation in children. Per germline, CDR1 SGDLS and CDR2 YYNGEE. The length of the CDR3 is 14 residues. Trimming left V 4 bases short and J 2 bases short, with 13 bases between. This clonotype was seen repeatedly, ten times or more. TCRbeta library construction was performed incorporating unique molecular identifiers. TCRdb passed the PCR reads through MiXCR, listing each CDR3 protein once. The table has 490,000 or so distinct CDR3 sequences, about 12% seen once. Sequences were derived from PBMCs from the stem cell graft donor, sampled from the stem cell graft. This TCR was sampled from a human donor who donated a stem cell graft to a child with combined immunodeficiency. This sequence joins TRBV9 and TRBJ2-7; D is tentatively TRBD1 or TRBD2 (5 bases each). CDR3 region: CASSMGRVPYEQYF. The CDR3 coding sequence is TGTGCCAGCAGCATGGGACGTGTTCCCTACGAGCAGTACTTC.